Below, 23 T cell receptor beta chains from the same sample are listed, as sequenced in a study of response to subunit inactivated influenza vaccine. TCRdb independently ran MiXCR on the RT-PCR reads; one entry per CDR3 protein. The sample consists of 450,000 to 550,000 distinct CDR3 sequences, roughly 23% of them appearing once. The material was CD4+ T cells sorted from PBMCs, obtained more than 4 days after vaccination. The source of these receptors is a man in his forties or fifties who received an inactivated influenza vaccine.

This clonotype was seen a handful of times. CDR3 amino acids: CASSQVLRKGTEAFF. CDR3 bases: TGTGCCAGCAGCCAAGTTCTCCGCAAAGGCACTGAAGCTTTCTTT. The chain links TRBV3-1 to TRBJ1-1; D is uncertain. Germline CDR1 LGHDT, CDR2 YNNKEL (reference sequence). V lost 1 base and J lost 4, with 13 bases in between. The CDR3 length is 15 residues.

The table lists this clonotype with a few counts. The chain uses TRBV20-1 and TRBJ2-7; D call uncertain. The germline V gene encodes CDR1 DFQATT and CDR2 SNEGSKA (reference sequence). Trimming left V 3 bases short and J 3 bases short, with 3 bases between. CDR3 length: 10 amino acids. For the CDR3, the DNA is TGCAGTGCTAGCAACTACGAGCAGTACTTC. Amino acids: CSASNYEQYF.

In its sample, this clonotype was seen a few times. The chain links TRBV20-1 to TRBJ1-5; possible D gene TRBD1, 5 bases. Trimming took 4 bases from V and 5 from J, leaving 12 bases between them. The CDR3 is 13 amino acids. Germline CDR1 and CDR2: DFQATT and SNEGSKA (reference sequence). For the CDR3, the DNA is TGCAGTGCTACCCCTGAAGGGGATCAGCCCCAGCATTTT. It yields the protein CSATPEGDQPQHF.

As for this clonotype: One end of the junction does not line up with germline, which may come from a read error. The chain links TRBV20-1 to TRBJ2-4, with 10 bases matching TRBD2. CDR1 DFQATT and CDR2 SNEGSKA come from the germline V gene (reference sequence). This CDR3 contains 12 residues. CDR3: CSSSGREGIQYF. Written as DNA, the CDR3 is TGCAGTTCTAGCGGGAGAGAAGGCATTCAGTACTTC.

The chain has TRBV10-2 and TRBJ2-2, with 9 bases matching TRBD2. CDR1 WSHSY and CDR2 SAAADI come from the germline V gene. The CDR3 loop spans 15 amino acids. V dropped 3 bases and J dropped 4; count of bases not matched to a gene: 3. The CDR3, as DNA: TGCGCCAGCAGTGATCGCGGGAGGGTCACCGGGGAGCTGTTTTTT. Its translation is CASSDRGRVTGELFF.

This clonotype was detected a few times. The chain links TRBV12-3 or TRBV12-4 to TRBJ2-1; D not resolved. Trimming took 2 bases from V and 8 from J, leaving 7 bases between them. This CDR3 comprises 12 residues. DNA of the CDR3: TGTGCCAGCAGTTTACGGGCGGATGAGCAGTTCTTC. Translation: CASSLRADEQFF.

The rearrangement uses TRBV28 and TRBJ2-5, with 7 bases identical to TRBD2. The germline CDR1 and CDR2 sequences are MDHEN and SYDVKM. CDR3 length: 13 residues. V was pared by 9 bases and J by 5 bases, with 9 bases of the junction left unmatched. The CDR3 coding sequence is TGTGCCAGTTCGGGAGGCCACGCGGAGACCCAGTACTTC. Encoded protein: CASSGGHAETQYF.

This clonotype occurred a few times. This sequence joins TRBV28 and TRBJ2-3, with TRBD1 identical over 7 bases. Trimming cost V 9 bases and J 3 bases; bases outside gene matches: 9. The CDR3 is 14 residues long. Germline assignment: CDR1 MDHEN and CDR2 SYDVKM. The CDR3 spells CASRVGGRTDTQYF. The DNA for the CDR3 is TGTGCCAGTAGAGTAGGGGGCAGGACAGATACGCAGTATTTT.

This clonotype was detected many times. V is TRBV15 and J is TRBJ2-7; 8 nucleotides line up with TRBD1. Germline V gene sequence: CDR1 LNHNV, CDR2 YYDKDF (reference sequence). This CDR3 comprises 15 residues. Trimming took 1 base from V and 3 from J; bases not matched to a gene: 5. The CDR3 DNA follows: TGTGCCACCAGCAGAGGATCTGGACAGGGCTACGAGCAGTACTTC. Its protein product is CATSRGSGQGYEQYF.

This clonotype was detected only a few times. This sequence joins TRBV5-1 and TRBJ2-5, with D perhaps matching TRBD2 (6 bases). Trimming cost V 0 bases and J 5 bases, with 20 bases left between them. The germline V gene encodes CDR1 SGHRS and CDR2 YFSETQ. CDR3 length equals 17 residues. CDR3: CASSLVPPGVAAETQYF. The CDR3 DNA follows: TGCGCCAGCAGCTTGGTCCCTCCGGGGGTAGCAGCCGAGACCCAGTACTTC.

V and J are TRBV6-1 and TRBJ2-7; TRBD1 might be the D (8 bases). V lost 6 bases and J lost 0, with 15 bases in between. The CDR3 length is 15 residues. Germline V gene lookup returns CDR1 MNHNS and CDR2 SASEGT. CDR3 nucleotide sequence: TGTGCCAGCAGCCCATACAGGGGGGGCTCCTACGAGCAGTACTTC. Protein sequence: CASSPYRGGSYEQYF.

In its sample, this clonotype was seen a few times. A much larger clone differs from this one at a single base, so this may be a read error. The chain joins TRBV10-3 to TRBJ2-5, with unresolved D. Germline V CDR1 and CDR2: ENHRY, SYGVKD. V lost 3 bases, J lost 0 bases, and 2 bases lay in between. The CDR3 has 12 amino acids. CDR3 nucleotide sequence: TGTGCCATCAGTGACCACCAAGAGACCCAGTACTTC. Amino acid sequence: CAISDHQETQYF.

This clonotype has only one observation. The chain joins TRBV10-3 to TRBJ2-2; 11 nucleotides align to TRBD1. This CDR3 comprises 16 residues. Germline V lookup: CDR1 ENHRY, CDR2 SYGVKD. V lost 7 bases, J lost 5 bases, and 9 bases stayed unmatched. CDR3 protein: CAIKRTGGGQTGELFF. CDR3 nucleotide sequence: TGTGCCATCAAGCGGACAGGGGGCGGCCAGACCGGGGAGCTGTTTTTT.

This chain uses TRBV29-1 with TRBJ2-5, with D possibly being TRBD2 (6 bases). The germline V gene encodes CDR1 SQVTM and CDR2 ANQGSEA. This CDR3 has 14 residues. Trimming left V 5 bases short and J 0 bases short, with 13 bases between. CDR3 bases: TGCAGCGTTACCGGGGCGGGGTACCAAGAGACCCAGTACTTC. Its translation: CSVTGAGYQETQYF.

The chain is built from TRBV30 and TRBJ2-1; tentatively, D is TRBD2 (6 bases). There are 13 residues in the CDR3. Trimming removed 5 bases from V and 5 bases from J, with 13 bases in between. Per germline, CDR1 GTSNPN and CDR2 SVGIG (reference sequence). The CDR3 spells CAWWDFRHNEQFF. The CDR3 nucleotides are TGTGCCTGGTGGGACTTCAGGCACAATGAGCAGTTCTTC.

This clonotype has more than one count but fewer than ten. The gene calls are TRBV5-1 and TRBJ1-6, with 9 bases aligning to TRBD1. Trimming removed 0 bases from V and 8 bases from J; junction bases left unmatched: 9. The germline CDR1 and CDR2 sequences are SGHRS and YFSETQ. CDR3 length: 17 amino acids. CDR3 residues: CASSLDPTGGGYSPLHF. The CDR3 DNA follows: TGCGCCAGCAGCTTGGACCCGACAGGGGGAGGTTATTCACCCCTCCACTTT.

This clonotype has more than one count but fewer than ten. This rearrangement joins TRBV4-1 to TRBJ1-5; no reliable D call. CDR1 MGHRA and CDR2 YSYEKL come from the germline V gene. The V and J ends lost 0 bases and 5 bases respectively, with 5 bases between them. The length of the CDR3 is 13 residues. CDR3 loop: CASSQDGDQPQHF. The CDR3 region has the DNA TGCGCCAGCAGCCAAGATGGAGATCAGCCCCAGCATTTT.

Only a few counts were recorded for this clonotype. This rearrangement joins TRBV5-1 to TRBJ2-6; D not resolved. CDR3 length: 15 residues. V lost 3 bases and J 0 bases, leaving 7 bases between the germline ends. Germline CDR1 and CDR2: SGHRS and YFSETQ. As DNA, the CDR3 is TGCGCCAGCAGCTCCCAGAGCTCTGGGGCCAACGTCCTGACTTTC. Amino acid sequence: CASSSQSSGANVLTF. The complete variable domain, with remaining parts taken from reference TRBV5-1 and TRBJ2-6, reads KAGVTQTPRYLIKTRGQQVTLSCSPISGHRSVSWYQQTPGQGLQFLFEYFSETQRNKGNFPGRFSGRQFSNSRSEMNVSTLELGDSALYLCASSSQSSGANVLTFGAGSRLTVL.

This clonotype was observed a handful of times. CDR3 nucleotides: TGTGCCAGCAGCCTAGGGACAGTTAATGAAAAACTGTTTTTT. Translation: CASSLGTVNEKLFF. The chain employs TRBV4-2 and TRBJ1-4; 7 bases line up with TRBD1. The germline CDR1 and CDR2 sequences are LGHNA and YNFKEQ. Trimming took 4 bases from V and 4 from J; bases not matched to a gene: 3. The CDR3 contains 14 residues.

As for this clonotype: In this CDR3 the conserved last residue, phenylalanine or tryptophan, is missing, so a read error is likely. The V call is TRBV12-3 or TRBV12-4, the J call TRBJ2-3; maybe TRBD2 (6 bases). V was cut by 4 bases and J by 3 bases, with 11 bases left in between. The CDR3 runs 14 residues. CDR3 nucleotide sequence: TGTGCCAGCAGTTGGGGAGGAGGAACAGATACGCAGTATTTA. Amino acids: CASSWGGGTDTQYL.

In DNA, the CDR3 is TGCAGCGTTGAAGTACAGGTTAACACTGAAGCTTTCTTT. Protein sequence: CSVEVQVNTEAFF. This sequence joins TRBV29-1 and TRBJ1-1, with D possibly TRBD1 on 5 matching bases. V gave up 1 base and J gave up 2 bases, with 8 bases separating them. CDR1 and CDR2 (germline): SQVTM, ANQGSEA. The CDR3 extends over 13 amino acids.

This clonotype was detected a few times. The CDR3 DNA is TGCGCCAGCAGCCAAGATATTGGGTTCAACACTGAAGCTTTCTTT. Protein product: CASSQDIGFNTEAFF. This chain connects TRBV4-3 to TRBJ1-1; D ambiguous. The germline CDR1 and CDR2 sequences are LGHNA and YSLEER. The length of the CDR3 is 15 residues. V was pared by 0 bases and J by 2 bases, with 10 bases between.

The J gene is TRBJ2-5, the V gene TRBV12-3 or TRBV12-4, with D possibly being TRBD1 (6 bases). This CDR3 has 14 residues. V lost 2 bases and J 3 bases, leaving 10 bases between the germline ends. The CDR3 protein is CASSLSTGKETQYF. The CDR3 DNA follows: TGTGCCAGCAGTTTATCCACAGGGAAAGAGACCCAGTACTTC.